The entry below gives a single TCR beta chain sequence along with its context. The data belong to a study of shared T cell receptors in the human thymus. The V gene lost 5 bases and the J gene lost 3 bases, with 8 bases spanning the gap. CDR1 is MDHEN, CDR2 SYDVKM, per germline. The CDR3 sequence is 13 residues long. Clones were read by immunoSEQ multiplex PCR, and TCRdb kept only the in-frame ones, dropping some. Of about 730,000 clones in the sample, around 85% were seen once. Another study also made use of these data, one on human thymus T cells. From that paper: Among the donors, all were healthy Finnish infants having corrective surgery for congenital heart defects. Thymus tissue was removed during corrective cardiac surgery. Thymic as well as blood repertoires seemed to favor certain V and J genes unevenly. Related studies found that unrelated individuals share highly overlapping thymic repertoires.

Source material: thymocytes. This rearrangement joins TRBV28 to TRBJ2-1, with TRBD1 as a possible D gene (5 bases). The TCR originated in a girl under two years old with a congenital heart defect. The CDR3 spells CASSRRVYNEQFF. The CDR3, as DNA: TGTGCCAGCAGTCGCAGGGTCTACAATGAGCAGTTCTTC.